This T cell receptor (beta chain) was observed in a study of Ad26.COV2.S vaccination and SARS-CoV-2 variants. Broader study findings: Substantial post-vaccination breadth of spike-specific CD8+ and CD4+ T cell responses was reported.

Trimming left V 6 bases short and J 4 bases short, with 10 bases between. Germline V gives CDR1 LNHNV, CDR2 YYDKDF (reference sequence). CDR3 length: 12 amino acids. Assay: immunoSEQ multiplex PCR; the TCRdb copy retains only in-frame clones and omits some. The sample lists about 370,000 clones, approximately 90% seen once, with under 2% in the top ten. Treatment meaning: some 20 received Ad26.COV2.S at low or high dose, single or two shots; several received placebo; per-sample allocation not given. The samples date from day 63 after the first vaccine or placebo injection. The individual, an adult aged 18-55 years, was a donor in Boston. This clone was seen a single time. Its antigen is unknown.

The sequencing used peripheral blood, collected in a trial of Ad26.COV2.S vaccine versus placebo. V gene TRBV15 combines with J gene TRBJ2-7, with a tentative D call TRBD1 (6 bases). The TCR was taken from a person aged 18-65 years who received the Ad26.COV2.S COVID-19 vaccine or a placebo. For the CDR3, the DNA is TGTGCCACCAGTAACAGGGCGTACGAGCAGTACTTC. This gives the protein CATSNRAYEQYF. Using reference TRBV15 and TRBJ2-7 for the parts outside the CDR3, the full variable domain is DAMVIQNPRYQVTQFGKPVTLSCSQTLNHNVMYWYQQKSSQAPKLLFHYYDKDFNNEADTPDNFQSRRPNTSFCFLDIRSPGLGDTAMYLCATSNRAYEQYFGPGTRLTVT.